The source of this T cell receptor (beta chain) is a study of T cell responses to AZD1222 COVID-19 vaccine. The germline CDR1 and CDR2 sequences are MDHEN and SYDVKM. The CDR3 is made up of 16 amino acids. V lost 7 bases and J 1 base, leaving 19 bases between the germline ends. On this clone itself: The antigen remains unidentified.

Notes on the study in general: Dominant CD4 TCR responses targeted spike regions 160-218 and 743-854. Most donors were white British and more were female, and clonal diversity was possibly underestimated.

Sequenced by immunoSEQ multiplex PCR; TCRdb stores in-frame clones only, minus some. The sample consists of about 180,000 clones, around 90% of them appearing once. The J gene is TRBJ1-2, the V gene TRBV28, with D perhaps TRBD1 (6 bases). This receptor was taken from an adult who received the AZD1222 COVID-19 vaccine. Source: peripheral blood, taken 28 days after the second AZD1222 dose. The CDR3 DNA reads as TGTGCCAGCACCTTAAGTAGGGGGACGGGTAACTATGGCTACACCTTC. This sequence encodes CASTLSRGTGNYGYTF.